This entry features one TCR beta chain sequence. The antigen remains undetermined. The data are from a study of cytomegalovirus exposure and HLA in healthy donors. Study findings and constraints: There were some public TCRs occurring in many donors, but most TCR sequences were rare. In a later analysis, TCR beta V- and J-gene trimming showed a link to a missense DCLRE1C variant.

PCR employed 60 Vbeta and 13 Jbeta primers. TCRdb's table, derived via immunoSEQ multiplex PCR, lists solely in-frame clones and lacks some. The sample yields some 200,000 clones, approximately 70% seen once. The V gene's germline CDR1 is SGHRS and CDR2 YFSETQ. The CDR3 is 15 amino acids. The V gene lost 1 base and the J gene lost 2 bases, with 7 bases spanning the gap. This chain joins TRBV5-1 and TRBJ1-6; D gene unclear. This sequence originates from a man aged 35 to 55 in good health and CMV-seropositive. The specimen sequenced was PBMCs. CDR3 nucleotide sequence: TGCGCCAGCAGCTTGACGGGTACCTATAATTCACCCCTCCACTTT. Its protein product is CASSLTGTYNSPLHF.